Shown below are 29 T cell receptor beta chains from a single sample sequenced in a study of blood T cell repertoires in COVID-19. Data came from immunoSEQ multiplex PCR; TCRdb stores just in-frame clones and leaves some out. This sample yields about 140,000 clones, of which under 90% are seen a single time; around 10% belongs to the top ten. Sequencing used peripheral blood. All receptors come from an elderly woman in a cohort sampled during active or convalescent COVID-19.

This sequence joins TRBV10-3 and TRBJ2-1, with 10 bases identical to TRBD1. CDR1 is ENHRY, CDR2 SYGVKD, per germline. V lost 0 bases and J lost 9; bases outside the gene matches: 11. This CDR3 has 17 residues. This CDR3 reads CAISESSVGTGVGEQFF. CDR3 coding DNA: TGTGCCATCAGTGAGTCTTCGGTTGGGACAGGGGTGGGTGAGCAGTTCTTC.

This clone was detected many times. The chain recombines TRBV18 with TRBJ2-2, with 8 bases lining up with TRBD1. Per germline, CDR1 KGHSH and CDR2 LQKENI. This CDR3 has 15 residues. J was trimmed by 7 bases and V by 0 bases; bases with no gene match: 4. The CDR3 sequence is CASSPPQGAGGELFF. The CDR3 DNA follows: TGTGCCAGCTCACCACCTCAGGGGGCCGGCGGGGAGCTGTTTTTT. Using reference TRBV18 and TRBJ2-2 for the parts outside the CDR3, the full variable domain is NAGVMQNPRHLVRRRGQEARLRCSPMKGHSHVYWYRQLPEEGLKFMVYLQKENIIDESGMPKERFSAEFPKEGPSILRIQQVVRGDSAAYFCASSPPQGAGGELFFGEGSRLTVL.

This clone was detected a few times. The CDR3 protein is CASSSRRGWGYTF. The CDR3 nucleotides are TGTGCCAGCAGCAGTCGACGGGGTTGGGGCTACACCTTC. This rearrangement joins TRBV6-2 or TRBV6-3 to TRBJ1-2; no firm D call. CDR1 and CDR2 (germline): MNHEY, SVGEGT. The CDR3 sequence is 13 residues long. V was clipped by 6 bases and J by 8 bases, with 16 bases between them.

The J gene is TRBJ1-2, the V gene TRBV18, with TRBD1 as a possible D gene (5 bases). Trimming stripped 4 bases from V and 0 bases from J, with 12 bases between. Per the germline V gene, CDR1 is KGHSH and CDR2 is LQKENI. The length of the CDR3 is 15 residues. CDR3 protein: CASSLPGTSNYGYTF. DNA of the CDR3: TGTGCCAGCTCACTTCCCGGGACTTCTAACTATGGCTACACCTTC.

This clone was seen once. This chain links TRBV12-3 or TRBV12-4 with TRBJ1-4, with 10 nucleotides matching TRBD1. This CDR3 has 13 amino acids. V shed 7 bases and J 8 bases; nucleotides not matched to a gene: 4. Here the CDR3 DNA reads TGTGCCAGCACTCGGGACAGGGGCGAAAAACTGTTTTTT. Protein: CASTRDRGEKLFF.

The CDR3 DNA is TGTGCCAGCAGCTGGGGACAGGGTCGTTATGGCTACACCTTC. Its translation: CASSWGQGRYGYTF. This sequence joins TRBV7-9 and TRBJ1-2; 9 bases fit TRBD1. This CDR3 region has 14 residues. V shed 4 bases and J 5 bases; nucleotides not matched to a gene: 5. CDR1 and CDR2 from the germline V gene are SEHNR and FQNEAQ (reference sequence).

The chain links TRBV10-3 to TRBJ1-1; TRBD1 is a possible D gene (5 bases). Trimming stripped 11 bases from V and 4 bases from J, with 14 bases between. The CDR3 is 12 amino acids. CDR1 and CDR2 (germline): ENHRY, SYGVKD. Here the CDR3 reads CASAPGVTEAFF. CDR3 sequence (DNA): TGTGCCTCCGCGCCGGGGGTCACTGAAGCTTTCTTT.

This chain links TRBV2 with TRBJ2-3; 10 bases align to TRBD1. The V and J ends lost 7 bases and 4 bases, in that order; junction bases with no gene match: 8. The CDR3 is 15 residues long. Germline CDR1 and CDR2: SNHLY and FYNNEI. This CDR3 is CASTQDRGKSDTQYF. The CDR3 DNA reads TGTGCCAGCACACAGGACAGGGGGAAGTCAGATACGCAGTATTTT.

This clone has more than one count but fewer than ten. This chain uses TRBV29-1 with TRBJ1-2, with a weak D call TRBD1 (6 bases). V lost 2 bases, J lost 3 bases, and 10 bases lay in between. Germline V lookup: CDR1 SQVTM, CDR2 ANQGSEA. This CDR3 is built from 13 residues. CDR3 region: CSVEQGPDYGYTF. In nucleotides, the CDR3 is TGCAGCGTTGAACAGGGGCCCGACTATGGCTACACCTTC. The full variable domain, its missing parts supplied by reference TRBV29-1 and TRBJ1-2, is SAVISQKPSRDICQRGTSLTIQCQVDSQVTMMFWYRQQPGQSLTLIATANQGSEATYESGFVIDKFPISRPNLTFSTLTVSNMSPEDSSIYLCSVEQGPDYGYTFGSGTRLTVV.

The chain has TRBV6-5 and TRBJ2-5; D is unresolved. Between the trimmed V and J ends, which lost 2 bases and 4 bases, there was a span of 14 bases. CDR1 and CDR2 from the germline V gene are MNHEY and SVGAGI. This CDR3 is 15 amino acids long. CDR3 sequence (DNA): TGTGCCAGCAGTTACAACTGGTTCCGCCGAGAGACCCAGTACTTC. Protein: CASSYNWFRRETQYF.

The V call is TRBV7-2, the J call TRBJ1-2, with no clear D. CDR1 is SGHTA and CDR2 is FQGNSA in the germline V gene. The CDR3 has 17 residues. With 5 bases removed from V and 5 bases from J, the gap between germline ends came to 24 bases. CDR3 sequence (DNA): TGTGCCAGCAGCCCGCGGCGAGGACCCCGGACTAGTTATGGCTACACCTTC. It is translated as CASSPRRGPRTSYGYTF.

This clone was counted a single time. V is TRBV29-1 and J is TRBJ1-1; D uncertain. Germline V gene data show CDR1 as SQVTM and CDR2 as ANQGSEA. This CDR3 contains 10 residues. The V end lost 4 bases, the J end lost 11 bases, and 11 bases lay between the germline ends. CDR3 DNA sequence: TGCAGCGTTGTTCCCTTAGCGGCTTTCTTT. Translation gives CSVVPLAAFF. Full variable domain (rest looked up from reference TRBV29-1 and TRBJ1-1): SAVISQKPSRDICQRGTSLTIQCQVDSQVTMMFWYRQQPGQSLTLIATANQGSEATYESGFVIDKFPISRPNLTFSTLTVSNMSPEDSSIYLCSVVPLAAFFGQGTRLTVV.

This chain links TRBV19 with TRBJ1-2; weak D call: TRBD1 (5 bases). Germline assignment: CDR1 LNHDA and CDR2 SQIVND (reference sequence). The CDR3 length is 15 residues. V shed 5 bases and J shed 5 bases, with 18 bases lying between them. CDR3 amino acids: CASSSAGSIKYGYTF. The CDR3 nucleotides read TGTGCCAGTAGTTCCGCAGGGTCCATAAAGTATGGCTACACCTTC. The complete variable domain, with remaining parts taken from reference TRBV19 and TRBJ1-2, reads DGGITQSPKYLFRKEGQNVTLSCEQNLNHDAMYWYRQDPGQGLRLIYYSQIVNDFQKGDIAEGYSVSREKKESFPLTVTSAQKNPTAFYLCASSSAGSIKYGYTFGSGTRLTVV.

The chain couples TRBV3-1 (or the pseudogene TRBV3-2) to TRBJ1-2, with a weak D call TRBD1 (5 bases). V gave up 1 base and J gave up 2 bases, with 8 bases separating them. This CDR3 contains 14 residues. The germline CDR1 and CDR2 sequences are LGHDT and YNNKEL (reference sequence). CDR3 DNA sequence: TGTGCCAGCAGCCAAGGTCGGACAAACTATGGCTACACCTTC. It codes for CASSQGRTNYGYTF.

The chain employs TRBV18 and TRBJ1-6, with TRBD1 identical over 7 bases. J lost 4 bases, V lost 6 bases, and 6 bases had no gene match. CDR1 is KGHSH, CDR2 LQKENI, per germline. The CDR3 sequence is 15 residues long. The CDR3 region has the DNA TGTGCCAGCTCTCTAGGGGGCGGTTATAATTCACCCCTCCACTTT. Its protein product is CASSLGGGYNSPLHF.

The genes are TRBV4-2 and TRBJ2-1; 10 bases map to TRBD2. The CDR3 is made up of 19 amino acids. The germline V gene has CDR1 LGHNA and CDR2 YNFKEQ. After removal of 4 bases from V and 0 bases from J, the junction contained 12 bases not matched to a gene. The CDR3 coding sequence is TGTGCCAGCAGCCCGGGCTTCGGCGCTAGCGGGAGCTCCTACAATGAGCAGTTCTTC. Its translation: CASSPGFGASGSSYNEQFF.

The chain links TRBV20-1 to TRBJ2-1; the D gene is possibly TRBD2 (5 bases). This CDR3 is 14 amino acids long. Germline V gene sequence: CDR1 DFQATT, CDR2 SNEGSKA (reference sequence). Between the trimmed V and J ends, which lost 3 bases and 4 bases, there was a span of 13 bases. The CDR3 DNA is TGCAGTGCTAGTACCCCACGGGGATACAATGAGCAGTTCTTC. This translates into CSASTPRGYNEQFF.

The chain joins TRBV7-2 to TRBJ2-1, with TRBD1 as a possible D gene (6 bases). The CDR3 runs 15 residues. CDR1 and CDR2 (germline): SGHTA, FQGNSA. V was cut by 5 bases and J by 0 bases, with 11 bases left in between. The CDR3 sequence: CASSPNRVSYNEQFF. The CDR3, as DNA: TGTGCCAGCAGCCCAAACAGGGTCTCCTACAATGAGCAGTTCTTC.

The CDR3 bases are TGTGCCAGCAGCTTAGGGACAGTCGGGTGGGACGAGCAGTACTTC. Its protein is CASSLGTVGWDEQYF. The V call is TRBV7-9, the J call TRBJ2-7; maybe TRBD1 (6 bases). Germline V gene lookup returns CDR1 SEHNR and CDR2 FQNEAQ (reference sequence). Trimming removed 1 base at V and 5 bases at J, with 15 bases between. This CDR3 contains 15 residues.

This chain uses TRBV19 with TRBJ1-5, with TRBD1 as a possible D gene (6 bases). The ends were cut back, 10 bases at V and 5 bases at J, with 21 bases in the middle. CDR1 is LNHDA and CDR2 is SQIVND in the germline V gene (reference sequence). There are 15 residues in the CDR3. Here the CDR3 reads CATRSGEGGHQPQHF. The DNA of the CDR3 is TGTGCCACCCGGTCGGGAGAGGGGGGGCATCAGCCCCAGCATTTT.

The chain is built from TRBV5-5 and TRBJ2-3; D remains unclear. This CDR3 is built from 15 residues. The germline V gene encodes CDR1 SGHKS and CDR2 YYEKEE (reference sequence). Trimming stripped 1 base from V and 0 bases from J, with 9 bases between. The CDR3 coding sequence is TGTGCCAGCAGCTTGATGGTCACAAGCACAGATACGCAGTATTTT. Encoded protein: CASSLMVTSTDTQYF.

V and J are TRBV27 and TRBJ1-2; the D is unclear. The V end lost 4 bases, the J end lost 5 bases, and 14 bases lay between the germline ends. The CDR3 has 14 residues. CDR1 and CDR2 (germline): MNHEY, SMNVEV (reference sequence). CDR3 DNA sequence: TGTGCCAGCAGTTCCGCCGCGGGGAATTATGGCTACACCTTC. As protein: CASSSAAGNYGYTF.

V and J are TRBV11-2 and TRBJ1-1; 11 bases are shared with TRBD1. Trimming removed 5 bases from V and 1 base from J; junction bases left unmatched: 6. CDR1 SGHAT and CDR2 FQNNGV come from the germline V gene. This CDR3 comprises 16 residues. The CDR3 loop reads CASSLRTGGANTEAFF. CDR3 bases: TGTGCCAGCAGCCTGCGGACAGGGGGCGCGAACACTGAAGCTTTCTTT. Full variable domain (missing parts from reference TRBV11-2 and TRBJ1-1): EAGVAQSPRYKIIEKRQSVAFWCNPISGHATLYWYQQILGQGPKLLIQFQNNGVVDDSQLPKDRFSAERLKGVDSTLKIQPAKLEDSAVYLCASSLRTGGANTEAFFGQGTRLTVV.

V is TRBV7-7 and J is TRBJ2-1, with 8 nucleotides matching TRBD1. This CDR3 spans 13 amino acids. Germline V gene data show CDR1 as SSHAT and CDR2 as FNYEAQ (reference sequence). V was pared by 5 bases and J by 8 bases, with 5 bases of the junction left unmatched. This CDR3 reads CASSLGQGYEQFF. The CDR3, as DNA: TGTGCCAGCAGCCTTGGACAGGGCTATGAGCAGTTCTTC.

The chain links TRBV10-2 to TRBJ1-2; the D is unclear. CDR3 length equals 14 residues. Deletions cut 2 bases from V and 8 bases from J, with 15 bases between. The germline CDR1 and CDR2 sequences are WSHSY and SAAADI. CDR3 nucleotides: TGCGCCAGCAGTGAGAAGGGAGTGGCTCAGGGCTACACCTTC. Translated: CASSEKGVAQGYTF.

For the CDR3, the DNA is TGTGCCAGCAGCCTATCGTCGAACTATGGCTACACCTTC. Its protein product is CASSLSSNYGYTF. The chain joins TRBV7-8 to TRBJ1-2; D is undetermined. The V end was cut by 5 bases, the J end by 2 bases, with 9 bases between. Germline assignment: CDR1 SGHVS and CDR2 FQNEAQ. This CDR3 contains 13 residues.

This clone was seen a single time. The rearrangement joins TRBV7-2 to TRBJ2-3, with a possible D match to TRBD1 (5 bases). Germline V CDR1 and CDR2: SGHTA, FQGNSA. This CDR3 has 14 residues. Trimming pared 7 bases from V and 0 bases from J, leaving 11 bases between. CDR3 sequence: CASTPRVSTDTQYF. CDR3 nucleotide sequence: TGTGCCAGCACCCCCAGGGTGAGCACAGATACGCAGTATTTT.

A single count supports this clone. The DNA for the CDR3 is TGTGCCAGCAGGGACGGATCCCGGGACGCTGGAGGGGATACGCAGTATTTT. Its protein is CASRDGSRDAGGDTQYF. This chain links TRBV19 with TRBJ2-3, with a tentative D call TRBD2 (6 bases). Trimming cost V 9 bases and J 6 bases, with 28 bases left between them. Germline assignment: CDR1 LNHDA and CDR2 SQIVND (reference sequence). CDR3 length equals 17 residues.

This chain joins TRBV9 and TRBJ2-1, with 7 nucleotides matching TRBD1. CDR3 length: 14 residues. With 0 bases clipped from V and 6 bases from J, the junction kept 3 bases outside the gene matches. The germline CDR1 and CDR2 sequences are SGDLS and YYNGEE. DNA of the CDR3: TGTGCCAGCAGCGTAGTTCCAGGGGGCAATGAGCAGTTCTTC. This gives the protein CASSVVPGGNEQFF. Full variable domain (missing parts from reference TRBV9 and TRBJ2-1): DSGVTQTPKHLITATGQRVTLRCSPRSGDLSVYWYQQSLDQGLQFLIQYYNGEERAKGNILERFSAQQFPDLHSELNLSSLELGDSALYFCASSVVPGGNEQFFGPGTRLTVL.